This TCR beta chain came from a study of neurological immune-mediated disorders (dated by TCRdb to between 2018 and 2021). Background for the entire study: Peripheral blood TCR-beta repertoires from patients with HTLV-I-associated myelopathy (HAM/TSP), patients with multiple sclerosis, and healthy controls were compared in the study using UMI-based sequencing. Of the approximately 65 subjects in the cohort, about 15 were HAM/TSP patients, some 34 were multiple sclerosis patients, and about 20 were healthy controls. The roughly 110 TCR-beta libraries covered PBMC samples along with longitudinal samples, technical triplicates, and paired sorted CD4+ and CD8+ T-cell subsets.

For the unsorted PBMC libraries, 2 million PBMCs were stored in RNAlater at -80 degrees C until RNA extraction and were used to generate the libraries. Peripheral blood was subjected to Ficoll-Hypaque density gradient centrifugation to isolate PBMCs, which were then cryopreserved in liquid nitrogen. This clonotype has ten or more counts. Its antigen remains undetermined. The record has no base qualities; no much larger clone is one base away. cDNA was synthesized by template-switch 5'RACE using a primer with a 10-nucleotide random unique molecular identifier that tagged each TCR transcript. Each sequencing run produced over 160 million TCR-beta sequences covering 15-18 subjects. Total RNA was extracted with the RNeasy kit. Using the KAPA Real-time Library Amplification kit, TCR-beta VDJ regions were amplified with primers for the TCR constant region and the 5'RACE anchor. A first PCR added sample indexes and Illumina adaptors, after which a second PCR increased the library yield. The roughly 650 bp TCR product was size-selected on a 2% E-gel SizeSelection system after Ampure bead purification. Library quality was checked on a Bioanalyzer, concentration was measured with Qubit, and libraries were quantified with the Kapa Library Quantification kit before pooling. An Illumina HiSeq 2500 sequenced the libraries paired-end 2 x 150 bp. To increase sequence diversity, about 24-32% phiX was spiked into each library pool. The original methods were these. Quality-filtered reads were processed with the UMI-based MiGEC pipeline, which removed over 90% of raw TCR sequences during error correction. IMGT germline references were used for alignment of VDJ genes, and clonotypes were defined by a unique CDR3 amino acid sequence together with V-J genes. Clonal expansion, Shannon diversity and CDR3 relatedness (CalcPairwiseDistances, ClusterSamples) were evaluated with VDJtools, and phylogenetic trees were built with CLCbio workbench. A clone was classed as expanded if it had 8 or more unique UMIs, a cutoff based on coefficient-of-variation modelling across technical triplicates. TCRdb handled the public reads itself, with Q25 trimming in fastp and clone calling in MiXCR, and kept productive beta chains. Rows are unified per CDR3 protein, each entry keeping the most common DNA and genes. In this record, the V and J calls reflect TCRdb's handling and not the investigators' own analysis. The sample table holds 53,000 or so distinct CDR3 sequences, of which more than 9.5% were seen once. 9.5% to 12% of the sample comes from the top ten.

Taken from the germline V gene (reference sequence), the CDR1 and CDR2 loops are DFQATT and SNEGSKA. V is pruned by 1 base and J by 8 bases, leaving 10 bases of the junction without a gene match. Including cysteine and phenylalanine, the CDR3 has 14 amino acids. Just CDR3 DNA is preserved here, 42 bases in frame from base 1. General study outcomes and caveats: The highest TCR clonal expansion was observed in HAM/TSP patients, whereas the lowest was observed in MS patients, even when compared with healthy controls. No identical CDR3 amino acid sequences were shared among expanded clones across subjects, suggesting private TCR-beta repertoires in all groups.

The sample taken for sequencing was PBMCs. Recombination connected TRBV20-1 to TRBJ1-2; 7 junctional bases match TRBD1. The sequence derives from a woman aged 55-69 years with HTLV-1-associated myelopathy (HAM/TSP). The CDR3 protein is CSARVSGRGRGYTF. Here is the DNA: TGCAGTGCTAGAGTGTCGGGAAGGGGGCGCGGCTACACCTTC.